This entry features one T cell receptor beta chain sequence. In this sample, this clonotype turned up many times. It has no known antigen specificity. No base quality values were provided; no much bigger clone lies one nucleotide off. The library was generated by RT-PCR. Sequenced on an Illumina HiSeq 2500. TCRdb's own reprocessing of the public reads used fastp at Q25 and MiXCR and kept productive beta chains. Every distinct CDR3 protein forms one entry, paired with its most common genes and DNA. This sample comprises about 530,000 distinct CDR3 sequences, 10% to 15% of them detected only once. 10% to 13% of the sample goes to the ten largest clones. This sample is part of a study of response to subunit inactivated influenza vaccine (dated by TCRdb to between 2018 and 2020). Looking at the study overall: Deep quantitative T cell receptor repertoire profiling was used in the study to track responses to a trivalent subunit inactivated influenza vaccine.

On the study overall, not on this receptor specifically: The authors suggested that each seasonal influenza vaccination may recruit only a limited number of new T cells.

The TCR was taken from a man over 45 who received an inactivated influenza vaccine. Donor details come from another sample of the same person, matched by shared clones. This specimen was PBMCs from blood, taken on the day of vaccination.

DNA sequence: TGTGCCAGCAGGGAACTCGGAAAAAACATTCAGTACTTC. Its product reads: CASRELGKNIQYF. The sequence is built from TRBV28 and TRBJ2-4, with no D gene named confidently. A distance of 10 bases separates the germline ends of V and J, which lose 6 bases and 4 bases respectively. Its CDR3 holds 13 amino acids, cysteine through phenylalanine. CDR3 DNA is the only sequence kept; it has 39 bases, read in frame from the first base. The germline V gene provides CDR1 MDHEN and CDR2 SYDVKM.